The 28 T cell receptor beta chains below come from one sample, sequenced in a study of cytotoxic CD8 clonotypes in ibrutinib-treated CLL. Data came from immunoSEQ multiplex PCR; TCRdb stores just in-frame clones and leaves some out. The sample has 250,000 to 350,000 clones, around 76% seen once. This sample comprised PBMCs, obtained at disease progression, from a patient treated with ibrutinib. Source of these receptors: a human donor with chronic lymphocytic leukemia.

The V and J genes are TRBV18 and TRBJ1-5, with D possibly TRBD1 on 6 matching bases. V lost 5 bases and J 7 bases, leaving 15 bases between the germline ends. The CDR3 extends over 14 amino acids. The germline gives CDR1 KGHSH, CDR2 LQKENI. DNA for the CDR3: TGTGCCAGCTCAGCCTACAGGGTCGAACAGCCCCAGCATTTT. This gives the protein CASSAYRVEQPQHF. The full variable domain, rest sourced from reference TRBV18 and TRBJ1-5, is NAGVMQNPRHLVRRRGQEARLRCSPMKGHSHVYWYRQLPEEGLKFMVYLQKENIIDESGMPKERFSAEFPKEGPSILRIQQVVRGDSAAYFCASSAYRVEQPQHFGDGTRLSIL.

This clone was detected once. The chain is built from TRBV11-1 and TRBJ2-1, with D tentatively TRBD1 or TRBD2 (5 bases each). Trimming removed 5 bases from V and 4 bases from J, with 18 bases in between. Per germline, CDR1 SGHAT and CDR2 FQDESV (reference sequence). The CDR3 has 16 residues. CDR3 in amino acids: CASSQTGTRGYNEQFF. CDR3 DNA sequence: TGTGCCAGCAGCCAGACCGGGACCAGAGGTTACAATGAGCAGTTCTTC.

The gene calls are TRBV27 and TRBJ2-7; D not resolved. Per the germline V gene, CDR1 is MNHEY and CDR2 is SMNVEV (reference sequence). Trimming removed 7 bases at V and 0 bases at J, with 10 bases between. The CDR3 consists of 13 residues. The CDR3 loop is CASKDRSSYEQYF. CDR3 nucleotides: TGTGCCAGCAAGGACCGAAGCTCCTACGAGCAGTACTTC.

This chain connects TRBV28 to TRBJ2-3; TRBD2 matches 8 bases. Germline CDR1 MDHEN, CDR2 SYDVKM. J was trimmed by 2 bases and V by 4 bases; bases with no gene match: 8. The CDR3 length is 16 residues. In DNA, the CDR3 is TGTGCCAGCAGTTCCCCGGCTAGCGGGTACACAGATACGCAGTATTTT. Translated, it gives CASSSPASGYTDTQYF.

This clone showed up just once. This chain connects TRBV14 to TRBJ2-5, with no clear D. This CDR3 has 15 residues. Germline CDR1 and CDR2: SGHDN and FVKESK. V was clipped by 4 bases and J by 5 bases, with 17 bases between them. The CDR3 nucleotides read TGTGCCAGCAGCCCGAACCCCCGGATTGGGGAGACCCAGTACTTC. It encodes CASSPNPRIGETQYF.

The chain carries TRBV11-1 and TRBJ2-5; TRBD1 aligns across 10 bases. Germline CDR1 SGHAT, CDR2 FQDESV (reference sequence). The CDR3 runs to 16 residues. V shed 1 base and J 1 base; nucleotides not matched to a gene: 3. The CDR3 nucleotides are TGTGCCAGCAGCTTAGAGGGACAGGGGTTCCAAGAGACCCAGTACTTC. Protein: CASSLEGQGFQETQYF.

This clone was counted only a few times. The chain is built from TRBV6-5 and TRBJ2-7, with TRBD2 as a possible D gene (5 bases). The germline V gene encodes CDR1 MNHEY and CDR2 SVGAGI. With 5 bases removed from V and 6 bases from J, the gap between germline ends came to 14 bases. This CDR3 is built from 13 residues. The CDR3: CASSGLRVGEQYF. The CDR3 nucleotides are TGTGCCAGCAGTGGACTGAGGGTTGGCGAGCAGTACTTC.

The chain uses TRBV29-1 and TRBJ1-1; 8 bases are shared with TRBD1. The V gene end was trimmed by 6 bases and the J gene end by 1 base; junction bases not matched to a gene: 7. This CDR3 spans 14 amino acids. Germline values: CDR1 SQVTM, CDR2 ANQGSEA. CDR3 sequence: CSVRGQGGNTEAFF. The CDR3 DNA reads TGCAGCGTCCGAGGACAGGGCGGGAACACTGAAGCTTTCTTT. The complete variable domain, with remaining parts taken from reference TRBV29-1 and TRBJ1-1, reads SAVISQKPSRDICQRGTSLTIQCQVDSQVTMMFWYRQQPGQSLTLIATANQGSEATYESGFVIDKFPISRPNLTFSTLTVSNMSPEDSSIYLCSVRGQGGNTEAFFGQGTRLTVV.

The CDR3 sequence is CASSYSIFAEAFF. The CDR3 region has the DNA TGTGCCAGCAGTTACTCGATTTTTGCTGAAGCTTTCTTT. The rearrangement joins TRBV6-5 to TRBJ1-1; no clear D. Looked up from germline, CDR1 is MNHEY and CDR2 is SVGAGI. The CDR3 sequence is 13 residues long. The V gene lost 0 bases and the J gene lost 6 bases, with 8 bases spanning the gap.

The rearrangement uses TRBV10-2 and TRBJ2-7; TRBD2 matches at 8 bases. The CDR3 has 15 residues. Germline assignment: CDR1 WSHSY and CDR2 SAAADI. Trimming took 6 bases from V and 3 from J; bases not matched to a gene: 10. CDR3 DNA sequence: TGCGCCAGCAGGGGACTAGAAACCCCCAACTACGAGCAGTACTTC. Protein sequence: CASRGLETPNYEQYF.

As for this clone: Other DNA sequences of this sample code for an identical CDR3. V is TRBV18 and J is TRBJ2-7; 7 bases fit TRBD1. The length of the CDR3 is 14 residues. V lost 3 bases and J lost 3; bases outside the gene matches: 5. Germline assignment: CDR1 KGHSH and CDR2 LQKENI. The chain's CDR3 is CASSPRQGVYEQYF. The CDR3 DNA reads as TGTGCCAGCTCACCTAGACAGGGAGTCTACGAGCAGTACTTC.

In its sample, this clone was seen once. The CDR3 protein is CAISESQGRETQYF. CDR3 nucleotide sequence: TGTGCCATCAGTGAGTCGCAGGGTAGAGAGACCCAGTACTTC. The chain links TRBV10-3 to TRBJ2-5; D is perhaps TRBD1 (5 bases). There are 14 residues in the CDR3. Between the trimmed V and J ends, which lost 0 bases and 4 bases, there was a span of 9 bases. Germline V gives CDR1 ENHRY, CDR2 SYGVKD.

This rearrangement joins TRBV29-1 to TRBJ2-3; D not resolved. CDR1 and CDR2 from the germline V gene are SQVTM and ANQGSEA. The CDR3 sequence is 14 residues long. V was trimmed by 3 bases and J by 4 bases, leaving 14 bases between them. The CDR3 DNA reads TGCAGCGTTGATGGTAGTTGGTGGGCAGATACGCAGTATTTT. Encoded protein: CSVDGSWWADTQYF.

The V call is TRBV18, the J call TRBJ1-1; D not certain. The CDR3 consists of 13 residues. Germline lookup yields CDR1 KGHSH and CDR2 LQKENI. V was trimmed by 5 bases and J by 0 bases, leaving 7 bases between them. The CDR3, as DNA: TGTGCCAGCTCAGTTGGCTTGAACACTGAAGCTTTCTTT. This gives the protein CASSVGLNTEAFF.

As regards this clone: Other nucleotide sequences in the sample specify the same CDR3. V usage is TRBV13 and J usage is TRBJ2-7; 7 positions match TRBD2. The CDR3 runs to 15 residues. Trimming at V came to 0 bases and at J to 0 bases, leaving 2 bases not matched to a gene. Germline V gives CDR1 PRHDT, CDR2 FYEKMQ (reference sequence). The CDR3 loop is CASSLGGRSSYEQYF. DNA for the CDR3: TGTGCCAGCAGCTTAGGCGGGAGGAGCTCCTACGAGCAGTACTTC. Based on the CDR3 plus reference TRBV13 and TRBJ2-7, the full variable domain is AAGVIQSPRHLIKEKRETATLKCYPIPRHDTVYWYQQGPGQDPQFLISFYEKMQSDKGSIPDRFSAQQFSDYHSELNMSSLELGDSALYFCASSLGGRSSYEQYFGPGTRLTVT.

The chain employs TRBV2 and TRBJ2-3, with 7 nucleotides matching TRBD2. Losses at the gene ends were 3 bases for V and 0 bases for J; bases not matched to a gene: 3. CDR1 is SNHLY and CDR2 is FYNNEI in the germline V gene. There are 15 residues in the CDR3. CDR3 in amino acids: CASSDRGESTDTQYF. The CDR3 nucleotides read TGTGCCAGCAGTGATCGGGGGGAGAGCACAGATACGCAGTATTTT.

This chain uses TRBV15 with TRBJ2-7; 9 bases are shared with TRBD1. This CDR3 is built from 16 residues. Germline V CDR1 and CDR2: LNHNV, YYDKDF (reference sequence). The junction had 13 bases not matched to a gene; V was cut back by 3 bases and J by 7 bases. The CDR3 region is CATSRTSGTGLVEQYF. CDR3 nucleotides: TGTGCCACCAGCAGGACCTCCGGGACAGGGCTCGTGGAGCAGTACTTC.

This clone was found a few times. CDR3: CASSKGQGGSPLHF. The CDR3 nucleotides are TGCGCCAGCAGCAAGGGACAGGGCGGTTCACCCCTCCACTTT. The gene calls are TRBV5-1 and TRBJ1-6, with 9 bases lining up with TRBD1. After removal of 4 bases from V and 9 bases from J, the junction contained 5 bases not matched to a gene. The CDR3 is 14 amino acids. Per the germline V gene, CDR1 is SGHRS and CDR2 is YFSETQ.

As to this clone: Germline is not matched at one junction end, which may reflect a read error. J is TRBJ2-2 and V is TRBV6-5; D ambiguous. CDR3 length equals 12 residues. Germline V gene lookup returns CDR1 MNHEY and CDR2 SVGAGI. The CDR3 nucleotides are TGTGCCATCAGTACCGCACTCGGGGAGCTGTTTTTT. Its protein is CAISTALGELFF.

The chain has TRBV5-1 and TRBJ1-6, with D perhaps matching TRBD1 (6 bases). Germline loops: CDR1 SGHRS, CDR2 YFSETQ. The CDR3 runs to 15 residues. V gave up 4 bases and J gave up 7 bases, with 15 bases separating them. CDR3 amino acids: CASSQRGGRNSPLHF. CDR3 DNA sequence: TGCGCCAGCAGCCAAAGGGGGGGCAGAAATTCACCCCTCCACTTT.

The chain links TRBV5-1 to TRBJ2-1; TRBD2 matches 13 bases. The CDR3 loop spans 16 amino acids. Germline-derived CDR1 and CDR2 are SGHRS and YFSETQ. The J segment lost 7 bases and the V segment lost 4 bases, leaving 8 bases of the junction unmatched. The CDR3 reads CASSRTTSGGVNEQFF. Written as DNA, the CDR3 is TGCGCCAGCAGCCGTACCACTAGCGGGGGGGTTAATGAGCAGTTCTTC.

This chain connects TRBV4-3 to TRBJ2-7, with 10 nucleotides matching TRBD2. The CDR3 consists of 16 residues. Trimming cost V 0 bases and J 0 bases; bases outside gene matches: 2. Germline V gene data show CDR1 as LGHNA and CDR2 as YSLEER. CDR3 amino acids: CASSQDPSGSSYEQYF. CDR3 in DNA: TGCGCCAGCAGCCAAGACCCTAGCGGGAGCTCCTACGAGCAGTACTTC.

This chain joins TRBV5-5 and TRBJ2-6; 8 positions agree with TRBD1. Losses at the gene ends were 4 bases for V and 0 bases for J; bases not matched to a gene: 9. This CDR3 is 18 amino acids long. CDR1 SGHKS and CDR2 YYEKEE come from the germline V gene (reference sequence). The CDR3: CASSPHFDRGSGANVLTF. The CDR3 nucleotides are TGTGCCAGCAGCCCCCACTTCGACAGGGGCTCTGGGGCCAACGTCCTGACTTTC. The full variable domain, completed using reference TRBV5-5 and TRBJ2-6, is DAGVTQSPTHLIKTRGQQVTLRCSPISGHKSVSWYQQVLGQGPQFIFQYYEKEERGRGNFPDRFSARQFPNYSSELNVNALLLGDSALYLCASSPHFDRGSGANVLTFGAGSRLTVL.

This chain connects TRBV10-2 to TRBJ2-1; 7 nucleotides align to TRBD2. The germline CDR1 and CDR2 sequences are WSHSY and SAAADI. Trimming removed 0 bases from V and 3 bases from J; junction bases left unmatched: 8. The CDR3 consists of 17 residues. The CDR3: CASSESTRGGGYNEQFF. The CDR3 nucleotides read TGCGCCAGCAGTGAGTCGACTCGTGGCGGGGGCTACAATGAGCAGTTCTTC.

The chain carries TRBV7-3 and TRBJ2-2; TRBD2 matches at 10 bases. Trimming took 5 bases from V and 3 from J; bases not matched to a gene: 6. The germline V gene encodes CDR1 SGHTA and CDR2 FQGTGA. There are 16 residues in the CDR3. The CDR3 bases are TGTGCCAGCAGCCTACGACTAGCGGGTGACACCGGGGAGCTGTTTTTT. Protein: CASSLRLAGDTGELFF.

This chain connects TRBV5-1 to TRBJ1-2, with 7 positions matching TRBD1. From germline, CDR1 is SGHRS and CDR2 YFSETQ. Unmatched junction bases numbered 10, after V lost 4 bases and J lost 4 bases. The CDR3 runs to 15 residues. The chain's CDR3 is CASSPNRDRFYGYTF. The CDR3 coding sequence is TGCGCCAGCAGCCCAAACCGGGACAGATTCTATGGCTACACCTTC.

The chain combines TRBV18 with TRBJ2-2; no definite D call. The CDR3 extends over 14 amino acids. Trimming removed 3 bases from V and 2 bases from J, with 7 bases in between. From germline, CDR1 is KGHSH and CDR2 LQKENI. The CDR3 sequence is CASSPGTNTGELFF. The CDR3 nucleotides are TGTGCCAGCTCACCTGGTACAAACACCGGGGAGCTGTTTTTT.

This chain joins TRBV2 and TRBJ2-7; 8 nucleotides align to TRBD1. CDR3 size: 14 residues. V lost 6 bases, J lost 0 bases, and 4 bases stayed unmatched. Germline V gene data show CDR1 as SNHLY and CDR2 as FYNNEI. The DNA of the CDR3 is TGTGCCAGCAGAGACAGGGGATACTCCTACGAGCAGTACTTC. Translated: CASRDRGYSYEQYF.